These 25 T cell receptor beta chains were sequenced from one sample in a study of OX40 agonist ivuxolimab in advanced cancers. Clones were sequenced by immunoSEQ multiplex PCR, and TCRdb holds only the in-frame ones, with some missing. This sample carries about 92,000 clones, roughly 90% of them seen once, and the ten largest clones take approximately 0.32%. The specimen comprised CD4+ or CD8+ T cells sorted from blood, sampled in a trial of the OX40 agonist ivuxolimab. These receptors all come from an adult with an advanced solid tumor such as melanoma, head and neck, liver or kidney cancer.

The CDR3 nucleotides read TGTGCCAGCAGCGTAGGAGGGGCTGGCCGGGAGCTGTTTTTT. It specifies CASSVGGAGRELFF. V gene TRBV9 combines with J gene TRBJ2-2; D possibly uses TRBD1 or TRBD2 (5 bases each). The V gene lost 0 bases and the J gene lost 9 bases, with 12 bases spanning the gap. The CDR3 is made up of 14 amino acids. Per germline, CDR1 SGDLS and CDR2 YYNGEE.

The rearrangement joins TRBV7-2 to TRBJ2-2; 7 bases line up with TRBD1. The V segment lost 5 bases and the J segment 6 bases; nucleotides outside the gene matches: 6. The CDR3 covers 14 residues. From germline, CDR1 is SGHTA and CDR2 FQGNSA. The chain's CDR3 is CASSMDRTAGELFF. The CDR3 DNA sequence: TGTGCCAGCAGCATGGACAGGACCGCCGGGGAGCTGTTTTTT.

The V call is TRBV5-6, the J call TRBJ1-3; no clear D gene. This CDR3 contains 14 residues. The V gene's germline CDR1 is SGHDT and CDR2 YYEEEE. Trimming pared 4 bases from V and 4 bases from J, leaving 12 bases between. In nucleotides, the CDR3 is TGTGCCAGCAGCCCCGGCCCCCGAGGAAACACCATATATTTT. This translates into CASSPGPRGNTIYF.

The CDR3 here is CASSGLARYIQYF. DNA for the CDR3: TGTGCCAGTTCGGGACTAGCTCGTTACATTCAGTACTTC. V and J are TRBV2 and TRBJ2-4; 9 positions match TRBD2. J gave up 8 bases and V 9 bases, and 8 bases lay outside the gene matches. Germline V CDR1 and CDR2: SNHLY, FYNNEI. CDR3 length equals 13 residues.

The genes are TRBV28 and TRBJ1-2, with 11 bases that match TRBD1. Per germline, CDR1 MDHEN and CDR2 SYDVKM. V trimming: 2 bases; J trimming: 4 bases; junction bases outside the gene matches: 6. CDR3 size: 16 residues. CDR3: CASSLMGQGVIYGYTF. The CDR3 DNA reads TGTGCCAGCAGTTTAATGGGACAGGGGGTAATCTATGGCTACACCTTC.

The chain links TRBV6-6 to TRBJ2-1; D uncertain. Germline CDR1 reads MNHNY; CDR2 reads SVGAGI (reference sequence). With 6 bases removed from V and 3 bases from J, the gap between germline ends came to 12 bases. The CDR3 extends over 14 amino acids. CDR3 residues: CASRMPGFYNEQFF. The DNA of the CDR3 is TGTGCCAGCAGAATGCCGGGCTTCTACAATGAGCAGTTCTTC.

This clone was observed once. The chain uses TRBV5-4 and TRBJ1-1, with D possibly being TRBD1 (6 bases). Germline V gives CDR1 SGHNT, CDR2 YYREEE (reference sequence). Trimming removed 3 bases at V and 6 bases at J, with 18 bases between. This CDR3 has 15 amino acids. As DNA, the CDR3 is TGTGCCAGCAGCTCCCAAGCGGGGGCGAATTCTGAAGCTTTCTTT. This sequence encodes CASSSQAGANSEAFF.

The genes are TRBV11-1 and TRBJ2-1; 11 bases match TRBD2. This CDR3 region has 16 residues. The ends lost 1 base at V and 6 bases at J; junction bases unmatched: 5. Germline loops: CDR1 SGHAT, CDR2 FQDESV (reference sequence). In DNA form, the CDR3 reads TGTGCCAGCAGCTTAGAACTAGCGGGAGTATCCAATGAGCAGTTCTTC. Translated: CASSLELAGVSNEQFF. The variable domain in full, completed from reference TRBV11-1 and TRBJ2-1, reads EAEVAQSPRYKITEKSQAVAFWCDPISGHATLYWYRQILGQGPELLVQFQDESVVDDSQLPKDRFSAERLKGVDSTLKIQPAELGDSAMYLCASSLELAGVSNEQFFGPGTRLTVL.

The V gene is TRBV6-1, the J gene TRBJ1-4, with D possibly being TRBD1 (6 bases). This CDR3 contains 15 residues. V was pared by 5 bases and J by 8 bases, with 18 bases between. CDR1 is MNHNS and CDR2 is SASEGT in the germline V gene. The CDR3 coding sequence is TGTGCCAGCAGTCCCTCTTCTGACAGGAAAGAAAAACTGTTTTTT. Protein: CASSPSSDRKEKLFF.

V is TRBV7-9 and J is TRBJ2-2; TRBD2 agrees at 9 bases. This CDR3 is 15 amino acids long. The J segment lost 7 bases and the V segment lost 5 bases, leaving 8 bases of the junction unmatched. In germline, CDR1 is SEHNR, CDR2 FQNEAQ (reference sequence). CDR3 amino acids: CASSQGLAWGGELFF. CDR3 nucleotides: TGTGCCAGCAGCCAGGGACTAGCCTGGGGCGGGGAGCTGTTTTTT.

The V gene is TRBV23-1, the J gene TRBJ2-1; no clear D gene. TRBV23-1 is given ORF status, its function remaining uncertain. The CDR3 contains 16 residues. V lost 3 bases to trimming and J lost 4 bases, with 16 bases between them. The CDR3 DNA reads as TGCGCCAGCAGTCACCCGGGCCAGGCACCATACAATGAGCAGTTCTTC. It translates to CASSHPGQAPYNEQFF.

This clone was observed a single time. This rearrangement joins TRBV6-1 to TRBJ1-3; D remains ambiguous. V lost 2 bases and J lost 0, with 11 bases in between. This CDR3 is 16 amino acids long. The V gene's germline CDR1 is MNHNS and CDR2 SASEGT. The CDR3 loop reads CASSELGLYSGNTIYF. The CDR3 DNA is TGTGCCAGCAGTGAATTAGGACTGTACTCTGGAAACACCATATATTTT.

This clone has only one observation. The CDR3 loop is CASSPNRGDTDTQYF. The CDR3 DNA sequence: TGTGCCAGCTCACCTAACAGGGGGGACACAGATACGCAGTATTTT. The V call is TRBV18, the J call TRBJ2-3; TRBD1 matches 8 bases. CDR1 and CDR2 (germline): KGHSH, LQKENI. The junction had 4 bases not matched to a gene; V was cut back by 3 bases and J by 2 bases. CDR3 size: 15 residues.

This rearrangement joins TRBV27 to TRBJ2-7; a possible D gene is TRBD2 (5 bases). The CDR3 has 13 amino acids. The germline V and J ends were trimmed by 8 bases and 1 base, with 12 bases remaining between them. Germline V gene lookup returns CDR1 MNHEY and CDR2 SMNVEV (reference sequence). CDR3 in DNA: TGTGCCAGCTCCAGGCGGGCTTCCTACGAGCAGTACTTC. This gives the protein CASSRRASYEQYF.

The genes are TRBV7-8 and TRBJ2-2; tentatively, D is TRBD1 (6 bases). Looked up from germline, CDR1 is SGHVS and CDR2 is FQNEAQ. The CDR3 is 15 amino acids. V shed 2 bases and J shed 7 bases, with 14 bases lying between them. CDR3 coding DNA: TGTGCCAGCAGCTTAAGGCAGGGGAGTTTCGGGGAGCTGTTTTTT. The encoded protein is CASSLRQGSFGELFF. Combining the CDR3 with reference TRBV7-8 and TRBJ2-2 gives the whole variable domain GAGVSQSPRYKVAKRGQDVALRCDPISGHVSLFWYQQALGQGPEFLTYFQNEAQLDKSGLPSDRFFAERPEGSVSTLKIQRTQQEDSAVYLCASSLRQGSFGELFFGEGSRLTVL.

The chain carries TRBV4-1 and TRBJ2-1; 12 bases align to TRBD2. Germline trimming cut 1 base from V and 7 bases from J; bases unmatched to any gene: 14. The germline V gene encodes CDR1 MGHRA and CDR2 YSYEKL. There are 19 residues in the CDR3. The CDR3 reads CASSQGLAGGPRLKNEQFF. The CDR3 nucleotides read TGCGCCAGCAGCCAAGGGCTAGCGGGAGGGCCAAGGTTGAAGAATGAGCAGTTCTTC.

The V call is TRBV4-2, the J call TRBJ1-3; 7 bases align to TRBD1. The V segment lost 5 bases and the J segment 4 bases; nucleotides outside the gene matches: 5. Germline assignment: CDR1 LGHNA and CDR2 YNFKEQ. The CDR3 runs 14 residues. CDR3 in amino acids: CASSVQDRGNTIYF. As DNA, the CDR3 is TGTGCCAGCAGCGTACAGGACAGGGGAAACACCATATATTTT.

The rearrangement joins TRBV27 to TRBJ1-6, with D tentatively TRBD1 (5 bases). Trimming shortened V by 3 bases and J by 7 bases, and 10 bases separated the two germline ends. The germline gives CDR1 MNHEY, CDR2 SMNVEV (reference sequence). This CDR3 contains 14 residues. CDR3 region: CASSFVRANSPLHF. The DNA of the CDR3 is TGTGCCAGCAGTTTTGTCAGGGCCAATTCACCCCTCCACTTT.

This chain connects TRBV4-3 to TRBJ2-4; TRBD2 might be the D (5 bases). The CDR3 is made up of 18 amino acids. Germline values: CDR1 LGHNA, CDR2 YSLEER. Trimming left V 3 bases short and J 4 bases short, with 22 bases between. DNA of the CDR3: TGCGCCAGCAGCCAGGAAGGGATTGTGGGAGATCCAAAAAACATTCAGTACTTC. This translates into CASSQEGIVGDPKNIQYF.

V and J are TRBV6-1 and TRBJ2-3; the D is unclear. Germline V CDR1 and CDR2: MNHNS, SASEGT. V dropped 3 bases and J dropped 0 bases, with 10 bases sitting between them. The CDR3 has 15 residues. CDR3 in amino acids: CASSDPVGSTDTQYF. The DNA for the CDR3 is TGTGCCAGCAGTGATCCCGTGGGGAGCACAGATACGCAGTATTTT.

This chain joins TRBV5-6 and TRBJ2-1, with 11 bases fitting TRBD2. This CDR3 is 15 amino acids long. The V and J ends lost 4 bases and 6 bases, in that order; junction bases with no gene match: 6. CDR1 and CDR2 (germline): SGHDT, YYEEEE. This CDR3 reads CASSLFGTSGNEQFF. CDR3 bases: TGTGCCAGCAGCCTTTTCGGGACTAGCGGCAATGAGCAGTTCTTC.

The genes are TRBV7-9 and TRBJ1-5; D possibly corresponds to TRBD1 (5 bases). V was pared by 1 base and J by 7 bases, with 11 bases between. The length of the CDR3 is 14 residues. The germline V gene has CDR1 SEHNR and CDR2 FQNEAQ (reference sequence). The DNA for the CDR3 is TGTGCCAGCAGCTTAGAGGGGCCGGGACAGCCCCAGCATTTT. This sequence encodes CASSLEGPGQPQHF.

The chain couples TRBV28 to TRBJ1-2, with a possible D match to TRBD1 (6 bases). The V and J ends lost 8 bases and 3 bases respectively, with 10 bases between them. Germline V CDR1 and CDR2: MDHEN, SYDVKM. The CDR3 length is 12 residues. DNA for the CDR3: TGTGCCAGCGGCAGGGGCGACTATGGCTACACCTTC. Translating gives CASGRGDYGYTF.

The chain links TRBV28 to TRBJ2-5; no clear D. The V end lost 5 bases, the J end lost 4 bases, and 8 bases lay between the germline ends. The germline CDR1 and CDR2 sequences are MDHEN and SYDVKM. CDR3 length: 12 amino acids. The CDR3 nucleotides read TGTGCCAGCAGTGCTTACAGAGAGACCCAGTACTTC. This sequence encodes CASSAYRETQYF.

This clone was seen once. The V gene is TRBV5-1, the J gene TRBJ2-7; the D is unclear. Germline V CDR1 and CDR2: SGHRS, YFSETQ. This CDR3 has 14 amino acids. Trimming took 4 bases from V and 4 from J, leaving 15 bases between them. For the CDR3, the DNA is TGCGCCAGCAGCATCCGACAAGGTGGATACGAGCAGTACTTC. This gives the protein CASSIRQGGYEQYF.